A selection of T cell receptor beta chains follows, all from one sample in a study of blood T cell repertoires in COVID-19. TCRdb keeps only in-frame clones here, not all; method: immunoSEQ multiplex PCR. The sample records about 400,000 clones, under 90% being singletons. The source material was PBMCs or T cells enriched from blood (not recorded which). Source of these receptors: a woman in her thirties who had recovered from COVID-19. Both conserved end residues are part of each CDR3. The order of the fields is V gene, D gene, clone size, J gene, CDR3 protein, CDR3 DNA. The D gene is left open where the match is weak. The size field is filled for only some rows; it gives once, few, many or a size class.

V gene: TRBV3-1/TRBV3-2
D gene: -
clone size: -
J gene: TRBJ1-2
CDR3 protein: CASSQGGAANYGYTF
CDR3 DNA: TGTGCCAGCAGCCAAGGTGGAGCCGCTAACTATGGCTACACCTTC

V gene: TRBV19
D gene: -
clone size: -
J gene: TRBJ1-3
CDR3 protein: CASTWGVENTIYF
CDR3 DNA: TGTGCCAGTACATGGGGGGTGGAAAACACCATATATTTT

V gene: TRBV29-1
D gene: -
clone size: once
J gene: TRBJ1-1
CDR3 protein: CSVTRGGTNTEAFF
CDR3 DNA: TGCAGCGTTACCAGGGGAGGGACTAACACTGAAGCTTTCTTT

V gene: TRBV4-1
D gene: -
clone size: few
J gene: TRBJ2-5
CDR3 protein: CASSQVLRETQYF
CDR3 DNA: TGCGCCAGCAGCCAAGTGCTGCGAGAGACCCAGTACTTC

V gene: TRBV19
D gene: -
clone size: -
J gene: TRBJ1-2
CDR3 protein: CASSRSGVYGYTF
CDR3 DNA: TGTGCCAGTAGTAGGTCAGGGGTCTATGGCTACACCTTC

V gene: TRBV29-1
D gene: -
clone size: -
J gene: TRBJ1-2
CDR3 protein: CSVRTANYGYTF
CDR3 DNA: TGCAGCGTCCGGACAGCTAACTATGGCTACACCTTC

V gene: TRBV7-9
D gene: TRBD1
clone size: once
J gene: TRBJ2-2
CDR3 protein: CASSLWGQQSGELFF
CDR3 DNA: TGTGCCAGCAGCTTATGGGGACAGCAGTCCGGGGAGCTGTTTTTT

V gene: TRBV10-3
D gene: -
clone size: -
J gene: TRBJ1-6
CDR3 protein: CANQAEQSYNSPLHF
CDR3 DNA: TGTGCCAACCAGGCCGAGCAATCATATAATTCACCCCTCCACTTT

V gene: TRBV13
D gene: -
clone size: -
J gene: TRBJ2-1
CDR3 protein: CATEGENEQFF
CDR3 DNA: TGTGCCACTGAGGGGGAGAATGAGCAGTTCTTC

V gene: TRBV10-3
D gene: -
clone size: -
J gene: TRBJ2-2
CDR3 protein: CAISPLGDINTGELFF
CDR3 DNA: TGTGCCATCAGCCCTCTGGGGGACATTAACACCGGGGAGCTGTTTTTT

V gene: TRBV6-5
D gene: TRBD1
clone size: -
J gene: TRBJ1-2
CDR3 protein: CAALGTGDGYTF
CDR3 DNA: TGTGCCGCCCTCGGGACAGGGGATGGCTACACCTTC

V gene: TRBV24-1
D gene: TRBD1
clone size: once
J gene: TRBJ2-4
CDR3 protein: CATEGQGASIQYF
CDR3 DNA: TGTGCCACCGAGGGCCAGGGGGCCAGCATTCAGTACTTC

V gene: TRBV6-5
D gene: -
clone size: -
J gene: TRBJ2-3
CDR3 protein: CASSPGTSSTDTQYF
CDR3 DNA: TGTGCCAGCAGTCCCGGGACAAGTAGCACAGATACGCAGTATTTT

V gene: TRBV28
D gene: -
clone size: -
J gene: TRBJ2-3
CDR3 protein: CASSDPGFGTDTQYF
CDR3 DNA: TGTGCCAGCAGTGATCCGGGATTTGGCACAGATACGCAGTATTTT

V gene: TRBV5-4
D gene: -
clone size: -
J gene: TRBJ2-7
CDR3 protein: CASSKGGTPDEQYF
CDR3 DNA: TGTGCCAGCAGCAAGGGGGGGACGCCGGACGAGCAGTACTTC

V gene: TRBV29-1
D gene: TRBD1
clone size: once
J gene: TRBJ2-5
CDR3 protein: CSVDGQGRETQYF
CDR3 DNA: TGCAGCGTTGACGGACAGGGTCGAGAGACCCAGTACTTC

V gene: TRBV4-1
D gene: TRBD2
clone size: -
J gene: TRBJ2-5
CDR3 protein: CASSQSPGLQQGTQYF
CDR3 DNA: TGCGCCAGCAGCCAAAGCCCGGGACTACAACAAGGGACCCAGTACTTC

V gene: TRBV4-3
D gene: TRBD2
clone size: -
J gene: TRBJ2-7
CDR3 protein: CASSQGLAGYYEQYF
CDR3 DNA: TGCGCCAGCAGCCAAGGACTAGCGGGTTACTACGAGCAGTACTTC

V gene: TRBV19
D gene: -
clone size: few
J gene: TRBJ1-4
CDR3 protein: CASMTPATNEKLFF
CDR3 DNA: TGTGCCAGTATGACTCCTGCAACTAATGAAAAACTGTTTTTT

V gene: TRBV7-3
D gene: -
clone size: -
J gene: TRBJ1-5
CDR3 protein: CASSLDGHSNQPQHF
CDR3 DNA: TGTGCCAGCAGCTTAGACGGACATAGCAATCAGCCCCAGCATTTT

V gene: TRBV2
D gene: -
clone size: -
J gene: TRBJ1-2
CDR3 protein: CASSEQGSYGYTF
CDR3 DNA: TGTGCCAGCAGTGAACAGGGGAGCTATGGCTACACCTTC

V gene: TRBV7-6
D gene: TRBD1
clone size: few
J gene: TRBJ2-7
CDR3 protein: CASSLGVGQGASYEQYF
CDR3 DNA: TGTGCCAGCAGCTTAGGGGTGGGACAGGGGGCCTCCTACGAGCAGTACTTC

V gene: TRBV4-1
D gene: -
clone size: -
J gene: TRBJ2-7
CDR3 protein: CASSQEHRVAIEDEQYF
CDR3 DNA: TGCGCCAGCAGCCAAGAACACAGGGTGGCGATCGAGGACGAGCAGTACTTC

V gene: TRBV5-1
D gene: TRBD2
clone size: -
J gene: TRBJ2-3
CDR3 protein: CASSLAKPSGGADTQYF
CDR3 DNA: TGCGCCAGCAGCTTGGCCAAGCCTAGCGGGGGGGCAGATACGCAGTATTTT